This T cell receptor beta chain is from a study of Graves' ophthalmopathy and Graves' hyperthyroidism. Study at large: The authors collected peripheral blood at initial diagnosis, before any treatment.

The evidence that diagnosis relied on was clinical symptoms, serum thyroxine, TRAb, thyroid ultrasound and orbital computed tomography. Fresh peripheral blood, approximately 10 ml, was the PBMC source. This clonotype appeared many times. As yet, its antigen is unknown. The TCR beta CDR3 regions underwent amplification from RNA transcripts. HTBI primers served in a first-round RT-PCR, which a second-round multiplex PCR followed. TCRdb fed the multiplex PCR reads into MiXCR, producing one record per CDR3 protein. Of 680,000 or so distinct CDR3 sequences listed, over 20% are singletons. General observations from the study: Researchers report that a 13-signature model separated ophthalmopathy from stable hyperthyroidism, posting around 86% sensitivity and roughly 81% specificity.

The CDR3 extends over 13 amino acids. The germline V gene has CDR1 MNHEY and CDR2 SVGAGI. Trimming left V 2 bases short and J 6 bases short, with 10 bases between. The rearrangement uses TRBV6-5 and TRBJ1-1; D is undetermined. Specimen: peripheral blood. The sequence came from a woman aged 18-29 years with stable Graves' hyperthyroidism. Some clones in this sample may be carry-over from other donors' samples. The CDR3 DNA reads TGTGCCAGCAGTTACCCCGGGGTGTCTGAAGCTTTCTTT. This codes for CASSYPGVSEAFF.